One sample yielded the 18 T cell receptor beta chains listed below, sequenced in a study of shared clonotypes between healthy human individuals. Naive CD8 cells, CD45RO-negative and positively selected for CCR7, excluded terminally differentiated effector memory CD45RA+ cells. Assay: immunoSEQ multiplex PCR; the TCRdb copy retains only in-frame clones and omits some. The table has about 700,000 clones, about 90% seen once; the top ten hold approximately 25%. Sequenced sample: naive CD8+ T cells sorted from blood. Receptors were obtained from a man aged 25 to 40 in good health.

The count of this clone is one. V usage is TRBV27 and J usage is TRBJ2-1, with a weak D call TRBD1 (5 bases). CDR3 length: 14 amino acids. The germline V and J ends were trimmed by 6 bases and 3 bases, with 12 bases remaining between them. Germline CDR1 MNHEY, CDR2 SMNVEV (reference sequence). The CDR3 reads CASSIRQSYNEQFF. The CDR3 nucleotides are TGTGCCAGCAGCATAAGACAGAGCTACAATGAGCAGTTCTTC.

A word on this clone: At the DNA level, this CDR3 is encoded by other sequences in the same sample as well. This rearrangement joins TRBV4-3 to TRBJ2-2; D is uncertain. Between the trimmed V and J ends, which lost 1 base and 0 bases, there was a span of 12 bases. The CDR3 has 17 amino acids. Per germline, CDR1 LGHNA and CDR2 YSLEER. In DNA, the CDR3 is TGCGCCAGCAGCCAAGCTGGGCGGCCAACGAACACCGGGGAGCTGTTTTTT. Translated: CASSQAGRPTNTGELFF.

Many counts were recorded for this clone. The V gene is TRBV4-3, the J gene TRBJ2-1; possibly TRBD2 for D (5 bases). V shed 1 base and J shed 1 base, with 11 bases lying between them. CDR1 LGHNA and CDR2 YSLEER come from the germline V gene. The CDR3 has 16 residues. DNA of the CDR3: TGCGCCAGCAGCCAAGGTGTAAGCGGTTCCTACAATGAGCAGTTCTTC. This encodes CASSQGVSGSYNEQFF.

The CDR3 region has the DNA TGTGCCAGTAGTATGTGGCAGAACAATCAGCCCCAGCATTTT. Its translation is CASSMWQNNQPQHF. V gene TRBV19 combines with J gene TRBJ1-5, with no clear D. Germline CDR1 LNHDA, CDR2 SQIVND (reference sequence). V was pared by 3 bases and J by 3 bases, with 9 bases between. The CDR3 is 14 residues long.

V and J are TRBV7-9 and TRBJ1-5, with 10 bases that match TRBD1. Germline CDR1 SEHNR, CDR2 FQNEAQ (reference sequence). With 5 bases clipped from V and 7 bases from J, the junction kept 11 bases outside the gene matches. The CDR3 is 16 amino acids. The CDR3: CASSPTGQGGWQPQHF. The CDR3 nucleotides read TGTGCCAGCAGCCCTACAGGACAGGGGGGGTGGCAGCCCCAGCATTTT.

The chain's CDR3 is CASRTSNYEQYF. As DNA, the CDR3 is TGTGCCAGCAGGACTAGCAACTACGAGCAGTACTTC. The chain is built from TRBV27 and TRBJ2-7, with 7 positions matching TRBD2. The CDR3 is 12 amino acids. J was trimmed by 3 bases and V by 6 bases; bases with no gene match: 2. Per the germline V gene, CDR1 is MNHEY and CDR2 is SMNVEV (reference sequence).

The V call is TRBV7-9, the J call TRBJ2-7; D is perhaps TRBD2 (10 bases). Per germline, CDR1 SEHNR and CDR2 FQNEAQ (reference sequence). Trimming removed 5 bases at V and 5 bases at J, with 25 bases between. The CDR3 consists of 17 residues. The CDR3: CASSLQGAGTSADEQYF. CDR3 nucleotides: TGTGCCAGCAGCCTACAGGGGGCCGGGACTAGCGCCGACGAGCAGTACTTC.

V and J are TRBV7-9 and TRBJ2-3; no clear D. This CDR3 comprises 15 residues. The germline gives CDR1 SEHNR, CDR2 FQNEAQ (reference sequence). V lost 4 bases to trimming and J lost 2 bases, with 13 bases between them. CDR3 nucleotides: TGTGCCAGCAGCTCGAGTAGAGAATCCACAGATACGCAGTATTTT. Protein product: CASSSSRESTDTQYF.

V is TRBV28 and J is TRBJ2-1; TRBD2 matches at 10 bases. The CDR3 consists of 15 residues. CDR1 is MDHEN, CDR2 SYDVKM, per germline. The V segment lost 7 bases and the J segment 6 bases; nucleotides outside the gene matches: 9. CDR3 nucleotide sequence: TGTGCCAGCATTCCTCTAGCGGGAGATCGCAATGAGCAGTTCTTC. Translation gives CASIPLAGDRNEQFF.

The V and J genes are TRBV7-2 and TRBJ2-1; 11 positions agree with TRBD1. This CDR3 has 15 amino acids. The germline V gene has CDR1 SGHTA and CDR2 FQGNSA. V shed 6 bases and J 7 bases; nucleotides not matched to a gene: 8. The CDR3 is CASSRSRDRGNEQFF. CDR3 nucleotides: TGTGCCAGCAGTCGTTCCCGGGACAGGGGGAATGAGCAGTTCTTC. Combining the CDR3 with reference TRBV7-2 and TRBJ2-1 gives the whole variable domain GAGVSQSPSNKVTEKGKDVELRCDPISGHTALYWYRQSLGQGLEFLIYFQGNSAPDKSGLPSDRFSAERTGGSVSTLTIQRTQQEDSAVYLCASSRSRDRGNEQFFGPGTRLTVL.

CDR3 amino acids: CASSGASGSYNEQFF. Here the CDR3 DNA reads TGTGCCAGCAGCGGGGCTAGCGGGAGCTACAATGAGCAGTTCTTC. The rearrangement links TRBV9 to TRBJ2-1, with 10 bases that match TRBD2. Germline V CDR1 and CDR2: SGDLS, YYNGEE. The CDR3 loop spans 15 amino acids. The junction had 3 bases not matched to a gene; V was cut back by 3 bases and J by 3 bases.

The chain is built from TRBV6-6 and TRBJ2-5; 8 nucleotides line up with TRBD1. CDR3 size: 16 residues. J gave up 5 bases and V 2 bases, and 10 bases lay outside the gene matches. CDR1 and CDR2 (germline): MNHNY, SVGAGI (reference sequence). The CDR3 DNA reads TGTGCCAGCAGTTACAACAGGGGGTCCGCGGGGGAGACCCAGTACTTC. Translated, it gives CASSYNRGSAGETQYF.

The count of this clone is one. This chain links TRBV7-9 with TRBJ1-1, with unresolved D. Deletions cut 5 bases from V and 7 bases from J, with 8 bases between. Germline values: CDR1 SEHNR, CDR2 FQNEAQ (reference sequence). There are 11 residues in the CDR3. The CDR3 DNA sequence: TGTGCCAGCAGCCCCCCAGTTGAAGCTTTCTTT. This gives the protein CASSPPVEAFF.

As DNA, the CDR3 is TGTGCCAGCAGTTACGTAGGGACAGGCTCTGGAAACACCATATATTTT. Encoded protein: CASSYVGTGSGNTIYF. The chain employs TRBV6-6 and TRBJ1-3; TRBD1 matches 8 bases. The CDR3 spans 16 residues. Losses at the gene ends were 2 bases for V and 0 bases for J; bases not matched to a gene: 3. The germline gives CDR1 MNHNY, CDR2 SVGAGI (reference sequence).

The chain employs TRBV7-6 and TRBJ2-1; 8 nucleotides match TRBD2. Germline V gives CDR1 SGHVS, CDR2 FNYEAQ. Trimming cost V 1 base and J 5 bases; bases outside gene matches: 7. The CDR3 runs to 16 residues. The CDR3 loop reads CASSLDPGGPNNEQFF. CDR3 coding DNA: TGTGCCAGCAGCTTAGATCCGGGAGGGCCCAACAATGAGCAGTTCTTC. Using reference TRBV7-6 and TRBJ2-1 for the parts outside the CDR3, the full variable domain is GAGVSQSPRYKVTKRGQDVALRCDPISGHVSLYWYRQALGQGPEFLTYFNYEAQQDKSGLPNDRFSAERPEGSISTLTIQRTEQRDSAMYRCASSLDPGGPNNEQFFGPGTRLTVL.

Note on this clone: It is likely a read error: a sequence one base away is far more abundant. The chain's CDR3 is CAGSLYYEQYF. The CDR3 coding sequence is TGTGCCGGCAGTTTATACTACGAGCAGTACTTC. The V gene is TRBV28, the J gene TRBJ2-7, with unresolved D. The CDR3 extends over 11 amino acids. CDR1 is MDHEN and CDR2 is SYDVKM in the germline V gene.

V usage is TRBV10-3 and J usage is TRBJ1-5; the D is unclear. V gave up 2 bases and J gave up 0 bases, with 8 bases separating them. The CDR3 is made up of 15 amino acids. In germline, CDR1 is ENHRY, CDR2 SYGVKD. This CDR3 reads CAISEGTNSNQPQHF. The DNA of the CDR3 is TGTGCCATCAGTGAGGGTACTAATAGCAATCAGCCCCAGCATTTT.

The gene calls are TRBV5-1 and TRBJ1-3, with D maybe TRBD1 (5 bases). Trimming pared 5 bases from V and 8 bases from J, leaving 14 bases between. Looked up from germline, CDR1 is SGHRS and CDR2 is YFSETQ. There are 13 residues in the CDR3. CDR3 nucleotides: TGCGCCAGCAGTCCGGGGGAAATCGACACCATATATTTT. Protein product: CASSPGEIDTIYF.